This TCR beta chain was identified in a study of regulatory T cells in long-lasting Graves disease. General study results and limits: Patients with persistent disease shared 2,500 to 3,500 public clonotypes, outpacing the roughly 1,000 shared by new patients.

As to this clonotype: Its target is not known.

V lost 5 bases and J lost 6, with 13 bases in between. This CDR3 has 13 amino acids. The germline V gene has CDR1 SQVTM and CDR2 ANQGSEA. Through Arm-PCR of CDR3 regions and iRepertoire HTBI primers, TCR beta libraries were built. TCRdb itself ran the multiplex PCR reads through MiXCR, one entry per CDR3 protein. Among some 370,000 distinct CDR3 sequences listed, 10% to 15% were seen once. The time point is: newly diagnosed GD, antithyroid drugs for less than 3 months. RNA isolated from PBMCs was used to make the TCR library. American Thyroid Association guidelines defined how Graves' disease was diagnosed. In addition, the sample was reused for a study of T cells in Graves' hyperthyroidism and ophthalmopathy. In that study: The model's output predicted ophthalmopathy at a median of around 6.9 months prior to onset.

The source is a woman aged 18-35 years with Graves disease. The chain has TRBV29-1 and TRBJ2-2, with a weak D call TRBD2 (7 bases). Material: peripheral blood mononuclear cells (PBMCs), obtained at new diagnosis, from a patient treated with antithyroid drugs. This CDR3 is CSVNRGAAGELFF. The CDR3 nucleotides are TGCAGCGTTAATCGGGGGGCCGCCGGGGAGCTGTTTTTT.